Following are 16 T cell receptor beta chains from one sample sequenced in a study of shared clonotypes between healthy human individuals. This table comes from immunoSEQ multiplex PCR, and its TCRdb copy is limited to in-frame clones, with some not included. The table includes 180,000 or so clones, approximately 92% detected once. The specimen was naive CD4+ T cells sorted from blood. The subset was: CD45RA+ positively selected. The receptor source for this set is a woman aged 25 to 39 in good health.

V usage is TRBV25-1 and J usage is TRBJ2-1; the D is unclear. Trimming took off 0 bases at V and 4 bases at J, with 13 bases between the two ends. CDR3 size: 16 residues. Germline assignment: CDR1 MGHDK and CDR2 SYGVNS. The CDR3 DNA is TGTGCCAGCAGTGAATATCCTCAGGCTACGTACAATGAGCAGTTCTTC. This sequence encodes CASSEYPQATYNEQFF.

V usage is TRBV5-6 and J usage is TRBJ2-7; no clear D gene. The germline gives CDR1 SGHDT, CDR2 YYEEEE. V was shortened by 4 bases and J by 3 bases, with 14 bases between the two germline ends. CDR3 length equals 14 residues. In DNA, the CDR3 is TGTGCCAGCAGCCCCCAGACGACACTCTACGAGCAGTACTTC. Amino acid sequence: CASSPQTTLYEQYF.

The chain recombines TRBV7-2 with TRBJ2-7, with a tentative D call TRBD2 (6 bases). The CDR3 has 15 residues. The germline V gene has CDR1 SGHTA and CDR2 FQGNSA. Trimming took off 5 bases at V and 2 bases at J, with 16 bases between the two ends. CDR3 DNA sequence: TGTGCCAGCAGCCAACGCCGCGGGGTTCCCTACGAGCAGTACTTC. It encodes CASSQRRGVPYEQYF.

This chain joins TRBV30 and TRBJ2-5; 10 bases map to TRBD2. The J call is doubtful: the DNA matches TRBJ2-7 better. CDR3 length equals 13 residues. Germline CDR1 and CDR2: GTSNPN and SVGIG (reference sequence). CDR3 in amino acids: CAWSSLAGDEQYF. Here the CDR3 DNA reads TGTGCCTGGAGTTCCCTAGCGGGAGACGAGCAGTACTTC.

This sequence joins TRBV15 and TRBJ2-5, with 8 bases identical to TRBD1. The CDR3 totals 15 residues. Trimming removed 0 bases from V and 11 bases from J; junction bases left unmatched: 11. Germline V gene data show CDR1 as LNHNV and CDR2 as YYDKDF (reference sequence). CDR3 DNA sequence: TGTGCCACCAGCAGAGATAGGGACAGGTACTATGAGCAGTACTTC. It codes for CATSRDRDRYYEQYF.

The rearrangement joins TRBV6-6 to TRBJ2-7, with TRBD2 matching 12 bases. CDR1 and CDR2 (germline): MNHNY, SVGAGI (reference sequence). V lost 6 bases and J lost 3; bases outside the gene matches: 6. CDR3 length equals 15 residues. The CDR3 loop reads CASRPQTSGSYEQYF. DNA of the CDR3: TGTGCCAGCAGACCTCAGACTAGCGGGAGCTACGAGCAGTACTTC.

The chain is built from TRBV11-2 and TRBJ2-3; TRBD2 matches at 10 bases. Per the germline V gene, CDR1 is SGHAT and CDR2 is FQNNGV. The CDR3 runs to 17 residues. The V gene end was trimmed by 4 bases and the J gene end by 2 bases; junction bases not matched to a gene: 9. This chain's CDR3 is CASSSHSGRSNTDTQYF. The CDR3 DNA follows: TGTGCCAGCAGCTCACATAGCGGGAGGTCCAACACAGATACGCAGTATTTT.

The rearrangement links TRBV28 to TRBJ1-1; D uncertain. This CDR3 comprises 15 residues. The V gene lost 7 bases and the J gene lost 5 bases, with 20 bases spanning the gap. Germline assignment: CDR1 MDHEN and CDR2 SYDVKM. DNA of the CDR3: TGTGCCAGCACCCGGCAAAATGTAGTCGGGACTGAAGCTTTCTTT. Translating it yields CASTRQNVVGTEAFF.

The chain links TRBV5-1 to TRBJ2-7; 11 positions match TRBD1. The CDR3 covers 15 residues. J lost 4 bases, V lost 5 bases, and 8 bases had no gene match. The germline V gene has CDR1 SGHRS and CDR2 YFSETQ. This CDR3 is CASRGTGQGVYEQYF. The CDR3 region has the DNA TGCGCCAGCAGAGGGACGGGACAGGGGGTATACGAGCAGTACTTC.

CDR3 sequence reads: CASSLGTGTVGYTF. CDR3 DNA: TGCGCCAGCAGCTTGGGGACAGGGACGGTTGGCTACACCTTC. This rearrangement joins TRBV5-1 to TRBJ1-2, with TRBD1 matching over 8 bases. The CDR3 contains 14 residues. Germline-derived CDR1 and CDR2 are SGHRS and YFSETQ. Unmatched junction bases numbered 5, after V lost 0 bases and J lost 7 bases.

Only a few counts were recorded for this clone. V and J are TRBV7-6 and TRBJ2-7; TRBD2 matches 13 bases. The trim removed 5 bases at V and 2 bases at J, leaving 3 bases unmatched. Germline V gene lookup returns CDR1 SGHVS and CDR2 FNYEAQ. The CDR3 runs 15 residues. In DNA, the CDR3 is TGTGCCAGCAGCCCCGGACTAGCGGGAGCCTACGAGCAGTACTTC. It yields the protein CASSPGLAGAYEQYF. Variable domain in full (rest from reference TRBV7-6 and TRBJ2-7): GAGVSQSPRYKVTKRGQDVALRCDPISGHVSLYWYRQALGQGPEFLTYFNYEAQQDKSGLPNDRFSAERPEGSISTLTIQRTEQRDSAMYRCASSPGLAGAYEQYFGPGTRLTVT.

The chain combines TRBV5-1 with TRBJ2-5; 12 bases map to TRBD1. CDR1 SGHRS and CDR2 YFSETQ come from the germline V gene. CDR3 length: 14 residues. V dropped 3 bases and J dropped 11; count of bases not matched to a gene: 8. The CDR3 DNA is TGCGCCAGCAGCTGGGGACAGGGGGCGCAAGAGCAGTACTTC. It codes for CASSWGQGAQEQYF.

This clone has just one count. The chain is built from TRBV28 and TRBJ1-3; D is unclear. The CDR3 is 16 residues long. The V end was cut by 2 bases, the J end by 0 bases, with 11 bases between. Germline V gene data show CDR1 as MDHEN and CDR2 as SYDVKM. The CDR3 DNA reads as TGTGCCAGCAGTTTAGGGCTGCTCTCCTCTGGAAACACCATATATTTT. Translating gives CASSLGLLSSGNTIYF.

CDR3 region: CASRWQGRVGGYEQYF. DNA of the CDR3: TGTGCCAGCAGATGGCAGGGGAGGGTTGGTGGCTACGAGCAGTACTTC. This chain uses TRBV27 with TRBJ2-7; TRBD2 might be the D (7 bases). The length of the CDR3 is 16 residues. CDR1 is MNHEY, CDR2 SMNVEV, per germline (reference sequence). V was trimmed by 6 bases and J by 3 bases, leaving 21 bases between them.

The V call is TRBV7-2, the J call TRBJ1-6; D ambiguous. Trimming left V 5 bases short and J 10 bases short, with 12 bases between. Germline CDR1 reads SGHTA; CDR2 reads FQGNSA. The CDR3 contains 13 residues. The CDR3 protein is CASSRGHPSPLHF. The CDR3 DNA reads TGTGCCAGCAGCCGTGGGCACCCGTCACCCCTCCACTTT.

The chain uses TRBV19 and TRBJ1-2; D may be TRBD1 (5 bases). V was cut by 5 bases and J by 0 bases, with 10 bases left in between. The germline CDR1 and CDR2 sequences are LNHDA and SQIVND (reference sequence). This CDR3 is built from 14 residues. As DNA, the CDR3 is TGTGCCAGTAGTCTAGCGACAGCTAACTATGGCTACACCTTC. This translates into CASSLATANYGYTF. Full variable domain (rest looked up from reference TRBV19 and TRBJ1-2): DGGITQSPKYLFRKEGQNVTLSCEQNLNHDAMYWYRQDPGQGLRLIYYSQIVNDFQKGDIAEGYSVSREKKESFPLTVTSAQKNPTAFYLCASSLATANYGYTFGSGTRLTVV.